This T cell receptor beta chain was identified in a study of T cells after yellow fever vaccination (dated by TCRdb to the late 2010s). The study in broad terms: Libraries from fractions with low cell numbers were prepared with the SMART-Seq v4 Ultra Low Input RNA kit. Bulk PBMC replicates and cell subsets were isolated from blood drawn at multiple timepoints before and after both primary and secondary immunization. The cohort comprised two healthy male donors, one aged 18 to 29 and one aged 30 to 40 years. To follow T-cell clones before and after both primary and booster YFV17D yellow fever vaccination, bulk TCR alpha and beta repertoires underwent longitudinal sequencing.

This clonotype occurred many times. Its antigen target is currently unknown. Base qualities are missing; no much larger clone stands one base away. The treatment or condition label corresponds to: live attenuated yellow fever vaccine strain. PBMCs were isolated from peripheral blood using a standard Ficoll-Paque protocol. Dynabeads CD4 and CD8 positive selection kits were used to isolate CD4 and CD8 T-cell fractions. TriZol was used to extract RNA from bulk PBMCs, from CD4 and CD8 fractions, and from dextramer-positive and dextramer-negative fractions. The investigation overall reported the following: The secondary T-cell response was found to be weaker but faster than the primary response, with a peak reached on day 5 rather than on day 15. A small share of clonotypes was detected in both CD4 and CD8 compartments, with the overlap likely arising from convergent recombination. Only a couple of donors were included in the study, so the extent to which the findings can be generalized is limited. Because abundant contaminating clonotypes from the bulk population could be contained in FACS-sorted repertoires, computational filtering was required. Most clones expanded after primary vaccination were re-detected after the booster (almost 98% of CD4 and around 88% of CD8), suggesting broad memory maintenance.

The sequencer listed for this sample is Illumina NovaSeq 6000. TCR cDNA was synthesized by 5'RACE template switching, through which a universal primer site and unique molecular identifiers were introduced. cDNA synthesis was primed from both the TCR alpha and TCR beta constant segments. Library amplification used two PCR steps, and the second PCR step added sample barcodes and sequencing adapters. Sequencing of libraries was done on Illumina HiSeq 2500 (2x100 bp) or NovaSeq (2x150 bp). The source study handled its data this way. MIGEC handled demultiplexing of reads and collapsing into UMI consensus sequences, while MiXCR performed V(D)J alignment. Using edgeR on replicate PBMC samples, clonotypes were called vaccine-responding if FDR was below 0.01 and the log2 fold change was above 5 up to day 15. Each bulk clonotype was labeled CD4 or CD8 based on which sequenced repertoire, CD4 or CD8, contained the clonotype at higher abundance. TCRdb reanalyzed the raw reads on its own, using fastp at Q25 for trimming and MiXCR for clone calling, and kept in-frame beta chains. Rows with one shared CDR3 protein collapse into an entry with the most common genes and DNA. TCRdb, rather than the study authors, made the V and J calls. The sample yields 100,000 to 150,000 distinct CDR3 sequences; roughly 15% were counted once. Around 46% of the sample is held by the ten biggest clonotypes.

The TCR comes from a man between 18 and 29 years old who received the YFV17D yellow fever vaccine. The specimen comprised CD8+ T cells sorted from PBMCs, sampled 5 days after the yellow fever booster vaccination.

The bases are TGCGCCAGCAGCCCACCCGGGACCACTAATGAAAAACTGTTTTTT. The translation is CASSPPGTTNEKLFF. The chain was built from TRBV4-1 and TRBJ1-4; a weak D assignment points to TRBD1 (5 bases agree). The germline V gene yields MGHRA for CDR1 and YSYEKL for CDR2. The cysteine opens and the phenylalanine closes a CDR3 of 15 amino acids. The CDR3 DNA has 45 bases and is translated from base 1. A distance of 11 bases separates the germline ends of V and J, which lose 4 bases and 2 bases respectively.